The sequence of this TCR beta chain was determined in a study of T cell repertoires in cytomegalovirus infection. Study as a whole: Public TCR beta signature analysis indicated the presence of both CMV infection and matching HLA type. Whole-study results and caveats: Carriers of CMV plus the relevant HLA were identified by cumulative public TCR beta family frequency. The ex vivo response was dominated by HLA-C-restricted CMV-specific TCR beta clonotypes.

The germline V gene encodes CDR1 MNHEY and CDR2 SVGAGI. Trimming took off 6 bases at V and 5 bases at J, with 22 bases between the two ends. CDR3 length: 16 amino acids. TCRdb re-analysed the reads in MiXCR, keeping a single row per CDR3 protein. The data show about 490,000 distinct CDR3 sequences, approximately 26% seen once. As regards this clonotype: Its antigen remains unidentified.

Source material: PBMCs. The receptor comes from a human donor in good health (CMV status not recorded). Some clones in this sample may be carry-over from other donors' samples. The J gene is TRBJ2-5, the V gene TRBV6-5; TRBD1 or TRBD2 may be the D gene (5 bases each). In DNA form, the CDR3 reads TGTGCCAGCAGATCCGGACTCCGCTGGGCAGGGGAGACCCAGTACTTC. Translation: CASRSGLRWAGETQYF.